Here is one T cell receptor (beta chain) with its context. Its antigen remains unknown. Trimming took 9 bases from V and 4 from J; bases not matched to a gene: 14. Germline lookup yields CDR1 MNHEY and CDR2 SVGAGI. CDR3 size: 15 residues. Libraries were prepared by immunoSEQ multiplex PCR; TCRdb keeps only in-frame clonotypes and omits some of them. The sample contains 90,000 to 150,000 clones, 90% to 95% of which appear only once. The data belong to a study of graft-versus-host responses after intestinal transplantation. For the study at large: Recipients obtained multivisceral, liver-intestinal, or isolated intestinal transplants. Following induction with anti-thymocyte globulin, all recipients were given tacrolimus and steroids for 2 to 4 years.

General study findings and limits: Researchers found GvH clones in recipient marrow, and some showed up first in ileum or blood. Within the allografts of patients who had graft-donor T cell macrochimerism, graft-versus-host to host-versus-graft clonal ratios were high.

The sequencing here drew on unstimulated CD4+ T cells sorted from spleen or lymph node cells, taken before intestinal transplant. This sequence originates from a human donor who received an intestinal transplant. J is TRBJ2-5 and V is TRBV6-5; 7 nucleotides agree with TRBD2. The CDR3 protein is CARGEGRESGETQYF. The CDR3 nucleotides read TGTGCCAGGGGGGAGGGGCGGGAGAGCGGAGAGACCCAGTACTTC.